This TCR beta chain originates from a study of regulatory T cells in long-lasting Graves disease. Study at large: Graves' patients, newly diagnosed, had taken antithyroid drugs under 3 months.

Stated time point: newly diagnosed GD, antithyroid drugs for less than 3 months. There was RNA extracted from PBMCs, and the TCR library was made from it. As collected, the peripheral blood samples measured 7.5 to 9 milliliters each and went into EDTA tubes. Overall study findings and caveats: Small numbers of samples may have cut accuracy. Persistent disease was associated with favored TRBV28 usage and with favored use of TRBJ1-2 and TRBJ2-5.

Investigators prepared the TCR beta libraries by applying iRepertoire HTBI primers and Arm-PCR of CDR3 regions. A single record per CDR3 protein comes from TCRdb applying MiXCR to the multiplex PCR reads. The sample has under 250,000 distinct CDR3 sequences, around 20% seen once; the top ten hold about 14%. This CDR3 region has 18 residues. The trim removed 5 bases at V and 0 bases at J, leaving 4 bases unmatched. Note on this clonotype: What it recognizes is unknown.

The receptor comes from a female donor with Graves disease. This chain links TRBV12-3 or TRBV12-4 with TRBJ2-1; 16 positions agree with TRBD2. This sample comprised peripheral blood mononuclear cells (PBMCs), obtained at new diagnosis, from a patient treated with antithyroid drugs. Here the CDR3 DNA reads TGTGCCAGCAGTCCCGGGACTAGCGGGAGGGCCTCCTACAATGAGCAGTTCTTC. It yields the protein CASSPGTSGRASYNEQFF.